Many counts were recorded for the clone carrying this TCR beta chain. This CDR3 has 15 amino acids. Trimming took 4 bases from V and 1 from J, leaving 13 bases between them. Germline CDR1 is DFQATT and CDR2 is SNEGSKA (reference sequence). The sample belongs to a study of T cells in Graves' hyperthyroidism and ophthalmopathy. There were TCR beta CDR3 regions amplified from RNA transcripts. The HTBI set primed first-round TCR CDR3 RT-PCR. One entry per CDR3 protein results from TCRdb running MiXCR on the multiplex PCR reads. This table holds roughly 710,000 distinct CDR3 sequences, 30% to 40% found once.

The origin of this receptor is a middle-aged woman with Graves' hyperthyroidism. The gene calls are TRBV20-1 and TRBJ1-4; perhaps TRBD1 as D (6 bases). Sequencing input: blood. CDR3 amino acids: CSATLPQGTNEKLFF. The CDR3 DNA reads as TGCAGTGCTACACTACCACAGGGAACTAATGAAAAACTGTTTTTT.